The following is a T cell receptor (beta chain) sequence with its context. Its specificity is unknown. 5'RACE primed at constant segments yielded TCR alpha and TCR beta cDNA libraries bearing sample barcodes and UMIs. TCRdb used MiXCR to reprocess the 5' RACE reads, holding one entry per CDR3 protein. The profile shows roughly 100,000 distinct CDR3 sequences, approximately 15% of them singletons. The sample originates from a study of T-cell memory formation after mild COVID-19. Across the study: Largely, TCR clusters stayed within a single donor. General observations from the study: Largely, contracting CD4+ clones fell within CM and EM, and contracting CD8+ clones within EMRA. A second wave expanding day 15 to 37 was CD4+-biased; contracting clones were balanced.

With 9 bases removed from V and 5 bases from J, the gap between germline ends came to 13 bases. The CDR3 has 12 amino acids. The gene calls are TRBV12-3 or TRBV12-4 and TRBJ2-5; the D gene is possibly TRBD1 (5 bases). Sequencing used PBMCs or a T cell subset sorted from them (not recorded which). This TCR was sampled from an adult woman who had mild COVID-19 (a few samples of this study predate the infection). Cell type and time point are not known. The CDR3 is CASWGGSETQYF. The CDR3 DNA reads TGTGCCAGTTGGGGCGGCTCGGAGACCCAGTACTTC.